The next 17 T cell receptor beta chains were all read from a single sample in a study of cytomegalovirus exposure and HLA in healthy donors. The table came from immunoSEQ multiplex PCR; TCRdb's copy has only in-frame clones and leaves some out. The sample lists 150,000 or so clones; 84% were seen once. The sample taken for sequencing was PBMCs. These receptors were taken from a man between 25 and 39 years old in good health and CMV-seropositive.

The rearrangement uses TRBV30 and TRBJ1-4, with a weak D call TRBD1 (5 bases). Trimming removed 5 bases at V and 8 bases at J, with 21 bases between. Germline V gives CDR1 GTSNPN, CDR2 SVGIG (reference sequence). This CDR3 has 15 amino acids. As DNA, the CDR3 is TGTGCCTGGGGGGTTGGGGGAGGGCCCAGAGAAAAACTGTTTTTT. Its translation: CAWGVGGGPREKLFF.

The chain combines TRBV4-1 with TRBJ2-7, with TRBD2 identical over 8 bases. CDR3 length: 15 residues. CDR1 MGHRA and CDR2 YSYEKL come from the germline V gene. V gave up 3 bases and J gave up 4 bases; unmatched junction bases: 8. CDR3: CASSQARGGLYEQYF. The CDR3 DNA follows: TGCGCCAGCAGCCAGGCACGGGGGGGCCTGTACGAGCAGTACTTC.

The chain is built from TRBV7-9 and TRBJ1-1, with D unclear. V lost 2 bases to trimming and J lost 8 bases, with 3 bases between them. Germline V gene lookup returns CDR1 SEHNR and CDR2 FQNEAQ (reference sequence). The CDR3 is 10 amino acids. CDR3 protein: CASSLSEAFF. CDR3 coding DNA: TGTGCCAGCAGCTTAAGCGAAGCTTTCTTT.

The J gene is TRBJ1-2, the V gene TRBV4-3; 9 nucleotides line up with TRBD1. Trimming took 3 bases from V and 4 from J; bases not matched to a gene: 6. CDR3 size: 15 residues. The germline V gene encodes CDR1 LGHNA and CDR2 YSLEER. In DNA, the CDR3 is TGCGCCAGCAGCCAGTCCGGGACAGGGACCTATGGCTACACCTTC. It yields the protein CASSQSGTGTYGYTF.

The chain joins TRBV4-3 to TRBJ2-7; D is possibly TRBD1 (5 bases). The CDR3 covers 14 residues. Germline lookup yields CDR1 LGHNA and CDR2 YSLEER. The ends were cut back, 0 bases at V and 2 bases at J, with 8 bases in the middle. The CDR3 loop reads CASSQDWGPYEQYF. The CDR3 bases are TGCGCCAGCAGCCAAGATTGGGGCCCCTACGAGCAGTACTTC.

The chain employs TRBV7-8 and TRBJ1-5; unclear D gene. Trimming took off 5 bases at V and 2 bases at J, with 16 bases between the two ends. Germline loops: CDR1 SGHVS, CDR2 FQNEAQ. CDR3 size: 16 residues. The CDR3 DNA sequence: TGTGCCAGCAGCCTCTATAGGCTCAGGCGCAATCAGCCCCAGCATTTT. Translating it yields CASSLYRLRRNQPQHF.

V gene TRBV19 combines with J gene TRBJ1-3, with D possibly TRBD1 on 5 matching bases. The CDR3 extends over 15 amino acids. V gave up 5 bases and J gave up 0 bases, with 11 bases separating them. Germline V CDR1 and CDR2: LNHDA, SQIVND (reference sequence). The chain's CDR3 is CASSPIDSSGNTIYF. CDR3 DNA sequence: TGTGCCAGTAGTCCGATAGACAGCTCTGGAAACACCATATATTTT.

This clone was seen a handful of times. The CDR3, as DNA: TGTGCCAGCAGTTACTCGGCTGAAAAACTGTTTTTT. It codes for CASSYSAEKLFF. The chain uses TRBV6-6 and TRBJ1-4, with D unresolved. Trimming took off 0 bases at V and 7 bases at J, with 3 bases between the two ends. Germline V gene data show CDR1 as MNHNY and CDR2 as SVGAGI (reference sequence). The CDR3 runs to 12 residues.

The CDR3, as DNA: TGTGCCAGCAGTTTAAGGGGAGAGACCCAGTACTTC. Translating it yields CASSLRGETQYF. The chain is built from TRBV28 and TRBJ2-5; D possibly corresponds to TRBD1 (5 bases). Germline assignment: CDR1 MDHEN and CDR2 SYDVKM. Trimming shortened V by 2 bases and J by 4 bases, and 5 bases separated the two germline ends. The CDR3 contains 12 residues. Full variable domain (outside the CDR3, taken from reference TRBV28 and TRBJ2-5): DVKVTQSSRYLVKRTGEKVFLECVQDMDHENMFWYRQDPGLGLRLIYFSYDVKMKEKGDIPEGYSVSREKKERFSLILESASTNQTSMYLCASSLRGETQYFGPGTRLLVL.

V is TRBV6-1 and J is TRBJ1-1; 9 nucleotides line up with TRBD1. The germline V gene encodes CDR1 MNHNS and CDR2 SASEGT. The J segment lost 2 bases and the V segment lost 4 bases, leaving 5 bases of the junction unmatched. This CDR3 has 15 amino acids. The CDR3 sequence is CASSGGTGRNTEAFF. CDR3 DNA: TGTGCCAGCAGTGGGGGGACAGGGAGAAACACTGAAGCTTTCTTT.

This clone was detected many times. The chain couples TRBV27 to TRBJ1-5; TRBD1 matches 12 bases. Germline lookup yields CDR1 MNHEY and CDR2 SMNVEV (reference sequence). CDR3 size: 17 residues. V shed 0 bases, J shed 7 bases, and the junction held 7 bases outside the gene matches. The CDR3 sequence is CASSLSGGQGAGQPQHF. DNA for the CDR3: TGTGCCAGCAGTTTATCGGGGGGACAGGGGGCTGGACAGCCCCAGCATTTT.

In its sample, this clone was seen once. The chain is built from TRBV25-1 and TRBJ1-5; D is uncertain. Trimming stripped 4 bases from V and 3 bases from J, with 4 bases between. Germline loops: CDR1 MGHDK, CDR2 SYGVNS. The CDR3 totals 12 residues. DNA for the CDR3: TGTGCCAGCAGTGGGCCCAATCAGCCCCAGCATTTT. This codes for CASSGPNQPQHF.

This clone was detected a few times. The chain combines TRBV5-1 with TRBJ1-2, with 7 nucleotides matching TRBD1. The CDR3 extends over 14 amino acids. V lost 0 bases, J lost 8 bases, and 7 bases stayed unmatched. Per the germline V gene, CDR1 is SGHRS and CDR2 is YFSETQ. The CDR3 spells CASSLGGRGRGYTF. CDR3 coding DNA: TGCGCCAGCAGCTTGGGGGGTAGGGGGCGAGGCTACACCTTC.

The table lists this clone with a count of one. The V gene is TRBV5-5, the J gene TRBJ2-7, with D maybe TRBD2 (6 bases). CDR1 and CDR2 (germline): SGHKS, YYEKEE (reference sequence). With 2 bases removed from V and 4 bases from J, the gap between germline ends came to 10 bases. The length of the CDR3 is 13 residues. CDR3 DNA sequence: TGTGCCAGCAGCTTCGAGACTAGATACGAGCAGTACTTC. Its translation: CASSFETRYEQYF. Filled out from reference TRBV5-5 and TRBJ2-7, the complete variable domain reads DAGVTQSPTHLIKTRGQQVTLRCSPISGHKSVSWYQQVLGQGPQFIFQYYEKEERGRGNFPDRFSARQFPNYSSELNVNALLLGDSALYLCASSFETRYEQYFGPGTRLTVT.

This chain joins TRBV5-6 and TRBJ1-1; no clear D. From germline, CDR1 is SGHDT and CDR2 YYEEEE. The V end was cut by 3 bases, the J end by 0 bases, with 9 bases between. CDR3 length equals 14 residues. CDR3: CASSYGKMNTEAFF. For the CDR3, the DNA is TGTGCCAGCAGCTACGGGAAAATGAACACTGAAGCTTTCTTT.

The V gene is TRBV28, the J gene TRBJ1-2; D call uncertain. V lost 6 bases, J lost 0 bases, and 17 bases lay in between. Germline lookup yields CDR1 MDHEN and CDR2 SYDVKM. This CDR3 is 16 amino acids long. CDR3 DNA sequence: TGTGCCAGCAGCCTTGCGGGAGGAATTGCTAACTATGGCTACACCTTC. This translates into CASSLAGGIANYGYTF.

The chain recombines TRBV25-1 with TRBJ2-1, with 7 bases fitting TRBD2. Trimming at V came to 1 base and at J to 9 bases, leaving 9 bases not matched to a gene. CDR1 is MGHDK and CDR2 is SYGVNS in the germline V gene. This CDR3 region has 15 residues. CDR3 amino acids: CASSEWIAGVGEQFF. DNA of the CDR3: TGTGCCAGCAGTGAATGGATTGCGGGAGTGGGTGAGCAGTTCTTC.